This T cell receptor (beta chain) was obtained from a study of blood T cell repertoires in COVID-19. Across the study: Donors in the United States, Italy and Spain gave samples during acute or convalescent COVID-19. Sources were T cells, B-cell-depleted T cells, or PBMCs; the material itself was cDNA or gDNA.

The assay was immunoSEQ multiplex PCR, and TCRdb's table has in-frame clones only and misses some. This repertoire shows roughly 700,000 clones, about 90% found once; its top ten account for under 0.3%. Trimming pared 2 bases from V and 3 bases from J, leaving 11 bases between. The CDR3 is 14 amino acids. CDR1 is MNHEY, CDR2 SVGAGI, per germline. Sequencing used peripheral blood. V gene TRBV6-5 combines with J gene TRBJ2-7; D may be TRBD2 (5 bases). The TCR originated in a woman aged 18-29 years with acute or convalescent COVID-19. CDR3 sequence (DNA): TGTGCCAGCAGTTACCAGAGGGCGCTCTACGAGCAGTACTTC. Protein product: CASSYQRALYEQYF.